This is a list of T cell receptor beta chains from one sample in a study of cytomegalovirus exposure and HLA in healthy donors. Only in-frame clones appear in the TCRdb table, and some are missing; sequencing was by immunoSEQ multiplex PCR. The data show roughly 77,000 clones, and the top ten clones hold about 4%. Source material: PBMCs. The receptors here all came from a female donor in good health and CMV-seropositive. Both conserved end residues are part of each CDR3. A D gene is named only where the DNA matches it firmly.

v_call,j_call,cdr3_length,d_call,cdr3_nt,cdr3_aa
TRBV11-2,TRBJ1-4,14,TRBD1,TGTGCCAGCAGCACCCGACAGGGGATTGAAAAACTGTTTTTT,CASSTRQGIEKLFF
TRBV28,TRBJ2-2,14,TRBD1,TGTGCCAGCAGTAGTTTTTCCGGGACAGGGCAGCTGTTTTTT,CASSSFSGTGQLFF
TRBV5-5,TRBJ1-6,14,TRBD1,TGTGCCAGCAGCTTGGGGACAGGGACATCACCCCTCCACTTT,CASSLGTGTSPLHF
TRBV7-7,TRBJ2-2,14,.,TGTGCTAGCAGCTTGACAGACCAGACCGGGGAGCTGTTTTTT,CASSLTDQTGELFF
TRBV6-6,TRBJ2-7,16,.,TGTGCCAGCAGTTGGAGCGAGGGGGGGTACGACTACGAGCAGTACTTC,CASSWSEGGYDYEQYF
TRBV18,TRBJ1-2,14,TRBD1,TGTGCCAGCTCGCAAACAGGGGACTACTATGGCTACACCTTC,CASSQTGDYYGYTF
TRBV5-1,TRBJ2-2,15,TRBD2,TGCGCCAGCAGCTTGCTGGGACTATCAACCGGGGAGCTGTTTTTT,CASSLLGLSTGELFF
TRBV18,TRBJ2-7,14,TRBD2,TGTGCCAGCTCGAGCGGGGGGGCCTCTCTCGAGCAGTACTTC,CASSSGGASLEQYF
TRBV7-2,TRBJ2-4,14,TRBD1,TGTGCCAGCAGCGTGGGACAGCCCAAAAACATTCAGTACTTC,CASSVGQPKNIQYF
TRBV2,TRBJ1-1,15,.,TGTGCCAGCAGTCCGACAGAGCGATGGAACACTGAAGCTTTCTTT,CASSPTERWNTEAFF
TRBV19,TRBJ1-1,12,.,TGTGCCAGTCGGACAGTGAACACTGAAGCTTTCTTT,CASRTVNTEAFF
TRBV18,TRBJ1-2,14,.,TGTGCCAGCTCACCAGGAAGCGGCGGCTATGGCTACACCTTC,CASSPGSGGYGYTF
TRBV7-9,TRBJ2-7,16,TRBD2,TGTGCCAGCAGCTCTCCAGGACTAGCGGACTCCTACGAGCAGTACTTC,CASSSPGLADSYEQYF
TRBV19,TRBJ2-5,17,.,TGTGCCAGTGACTCCCCTCCCCCCTGGGCGGGTCGAGAGACCCAGTACTTC,CASDSPPPWAGRETQYF
TRBV28,TRBJ2-2,15,.,TGTGCCAGCAGTTTACAACTAGTAGGTCCCGGGGAGCTGTTTTTT,CASSLQLVGPGELFF
TRBV29-1,TRBJ1-5,18,TRBD1,TGCAGCGTTGGGGGGGAACCTTGGACAGGGGGCGTCAATCAGCCCCAGCATTTT,CSVGGEPWTGGVNQPQHF
TRBV19,TRBJ1-1,14,.,TGTGCCAGTAGTCCACGTGGGGGGGCCCGGAGAGCTTTCTTT,CASSPRGGARRAFF
TRBV5-4,TRBJ2-7,14,.,TGTGCCAGCAGCTTGACAGGGCGGGTCTACGAGCAGTACTTC,CASSLTGRVYEQYF
TRBV29-1,TRBJ1-2,13,TRBD1,TGCAGCGTTGGGGACAGCGTTAACTATGGCTACACCTTC,CSVGDSVNYGYTF
TRBV19,TRBJ2-7,17,TRBD2,TGTGCCAGTAGTATCTCAACTAGCGGGAGCATCTTTTACGAGCAGTACTTC,CASSISTSGSIFYEQYF
TRBV18,TRBJ2-1,16,TRBD1,TGTGCCAGCTCGCTCTTAGGGGGCTCCCTTGACAATGAGCAGTTCTTC,CASSLLGGSLDNEQFF
TRBV4-3,TRBJ2-1,15,.,TGCGCCAGCAGCCAAGATCTAAGCTCCGACAATGAGCAGTTCTTC,CASSQDLSSDNEQFF
TRBV5-1,TRBJ1-5,15,TRBD1,TGCGCCAGCAGCTTACAGGGGGCCAGCAATCAGCCCCAGCATTTT,CASSLQGASNQPQHF
TRBV10-3,TRBJ2-5,13,TRBD1,TGTGCCATCAAAGACAGGGTCGGAGAGACCCAGTACTTC,CAIKDRVGETQYF
TRBV15,TRBJ1-2,15,.,TGTGCCACCAGCAGAGATCAAAGGGGCACGGATGGCTACACCTTC,CATSRDQRGTDGYTF
TRBV27,TRBJ1-5,12,.,TGTGCCAGTGCGGCTTTCAATCAGCCCCAGCATTTT,CASAAFNQPQHF
TRBV7-9,TRBJ1-3,14,.,TGTGCCAGCAGTTTAAGGAGCTCTGGAAACACCATATATTTT,CASSLRSSGNTIYF
TRBV14,TRBJ2-7,12,.,TGTGCCAGCAGCCCCCTAGGAGCGAGGCAGTACTTC,CASSPLGARQYF
TRBV7-2,TRBJ2-7,14,.,TGTGCCAGCAGCCCCATCCCCCTCAGCTACGAGCAGTACTTC,CASSPIPLSYEQYF
TRBV7-3,TRBJ2-7,15,TRBD1,TGTGCCAGCAGCTACTCTACAGGGGGAGTCTACGAGCAGTACTTC,CASSYSTGGVYEQYF
TRBV7-9,TRBJ2-3,16,TRBD2,TGTGCCAGCAGCTTCACGAGCGGGAGTGGAACAGATACGCAGTATTTT,CASSFTSGSGTDTQYF
TRBV7-9,TRBJ1-4,15,.,TGTGCCAGCAGCCGCGGGGTCGGGGCTAATGAAAAACTGTTTTTT,CASSRGVGANEKLFF
TRBV15,TRBJ1-1,16,TRBD1,TGTGCCACCAGCAGAGAGGGACAGCTTTTGAACACTGAAGCTTTCTTT,CATSREGQLLNTEAFF
TRBV5-4,TRBJ2-5,14,.,TGTGCCAGCAGCTGGGATCAGGGGCAGGAGACCCAGTACTTC,CASSWDQGQETQYF
TRBV18,TRBJ1-5,17,.,TGTGCCAGCTCACCATTGACGGGGTCTGGTAACCATCAGCCCCAGCATTTT,CASSPLTGSGNHQPQHF